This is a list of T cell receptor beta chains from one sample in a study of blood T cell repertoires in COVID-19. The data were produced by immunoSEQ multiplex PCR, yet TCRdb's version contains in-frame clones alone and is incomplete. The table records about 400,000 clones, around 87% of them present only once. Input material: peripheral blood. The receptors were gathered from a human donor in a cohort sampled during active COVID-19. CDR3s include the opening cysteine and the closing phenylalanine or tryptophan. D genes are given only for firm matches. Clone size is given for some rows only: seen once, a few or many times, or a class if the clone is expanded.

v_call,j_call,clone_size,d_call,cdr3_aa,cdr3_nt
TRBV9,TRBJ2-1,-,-,CASSVEAGTYNEQFF,TGTGCCAGCAGCGTAGAGGCAGGCACCTACAATGAGCAGTTCTTC
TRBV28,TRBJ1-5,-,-,CASSLLGKATSNQPQHF,TGTGCCAGCAGTTTACTGGGCAAGGCGACTAGCAATCAGCCCCAGCATTTT
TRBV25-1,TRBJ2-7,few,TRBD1,CASSEGDRGEQYF,TGTGCCAGCAGTGAAGGGGACAGGGGAGAGCAGTACTTC
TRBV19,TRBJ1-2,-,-,CASSIQALYGYTF,TGTGCCAGTAGTATACAGGCCCTCTATGGCTACACCTTC
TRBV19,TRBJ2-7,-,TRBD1,CASRQRTGLTYEQYF,TGTGCCAGTAGACAGCGGACAGGGCTAACCTACGAGCAGTACTTC
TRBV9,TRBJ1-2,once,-,CASRARREQYGYTF,TGTGCCAGCAGAGCCCGCAGGGAACAATATGGCTACACCTTC
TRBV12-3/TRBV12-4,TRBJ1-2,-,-,CASSFWTAEGYTF,TGTGCCAGCAGTTTCTGGACAGCGGAAGGCTACACCTTC
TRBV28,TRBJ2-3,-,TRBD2,CASSFGLAERDTQYF,TGTGCCAGCAGTTTCGGGCTAGCGGAGCGGGATACGCAGTATTTT
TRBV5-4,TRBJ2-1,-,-,CASSAGQRSYNEQFF,TGTGCCAGCAGCGCGGGACAGCGCTCCTACAATGAGCAGTTCTTC
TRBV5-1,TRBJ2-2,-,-,CASSPNRVVNTGELFF,TGCGCCAGCAGCCCGAACAGGGTGGTGAACACCGGGGAGCTGTTTTTT
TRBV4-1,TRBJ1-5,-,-,CASSQGGGAGNQPQHF,TGCGCCAGCAGCCAAGGTGGGGGGGCTGGGAATCAGCCCCAGCATTTT
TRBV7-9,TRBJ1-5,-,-,CASSSDSFNQPQHF,TGTGCCAGCAGCTCGGACAGTTTCAATCAGCCCCAGCATTTT
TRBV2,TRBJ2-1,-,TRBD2,CAMTTSGGYNEQFF,TGTGCCATGACGACTAGCGGGGGCTACAATGAGCAGTTCTTC
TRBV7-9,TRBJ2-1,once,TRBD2,CASSSLEREIDEQFF,TGTGCCAGCAGCTCCCTCGAGCGGGAGATCGATGAGCAGTTCTTC
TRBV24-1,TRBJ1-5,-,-,CATSPSGEGQPQHF,TGTGCCACCAGTCCATCTGGGGAGGGTCAGCCCCAGCATTTT
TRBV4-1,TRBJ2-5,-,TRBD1,CASSRDREETQYF,TGCGCCAGCAGCCGGGACAGGGAAGAGACCCAGTACTTC
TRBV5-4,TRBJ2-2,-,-,CASSSGTYNTGELFF,TGTGCCAGCAGCTCCGGGACATATAACACCGGGGAGCTGTTTTTT
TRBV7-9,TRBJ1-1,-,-,CASRPGRGIGTEAFF,TGTGCCAGCAGGCCTGGTAGGGGTATAGGGACTGAAGCTTTCTTT
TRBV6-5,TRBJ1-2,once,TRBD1,CASSYSGTGGVYGYTF,TGTGCCAGCAGTTACTCCGGGACAGGGGGCGTCTATGGCTACACCTTC